A single sample gave rise to the 26 T cell receptor beta chains below, sequenced in a study of blood T cell repertoires in COVID-19. Produced via immunoSEQ multiplex PCR; TCRdb's table is partial and in-frame only. The sample has 110,000 to 150,000 clones, 80% to 90% seen once. Source material: peripheral blood. Source of these receptors: a woman aged 60-75 years with active COVID-19.

This chain connects TRBV12-3 or TRBV12-4 to TRBJ1-2; 7 positions match TRBD1. CDR3 length: 13 residues. The V segment lost 4 bases and the J segment 3 bases; nucleotides outside the gene matches: 2. This CDR3 is CASSYDRDYGYTF. The DNA for the CDR3 is TGTGCCAGCAGTTATGACAGGGACTATGGCTACACCTTC.

CDR3: CAISEFGEETQYF. The CDR3 DNA sequence: TGTGCCATCAGTGAGTTCGGGGAAGAGACCCAGTACTTC. This sequence joins TRBV10-3 and TRBJ2-5; possible D gene TRBD2, 5 bases. Trimming pared 1 base from V and 3 bases from J, leaving 6 bases between. The germline V gene has CDR1 ENHRY and CDR2 SYGVKD. This CDR3 is 13 amino acids long.

This chain joins TRBV14 and TRBJ2-2; D perhaps matches TRBD1 (5 bases). Germline CDR1 and CDR2: SGHDN and FVKESK. CDR3 length: 13 amino acids. V was shortened by 4 bases and J by 5 bases, with 8 bases between the two germline ends. CDR3 in amino acids: CASSRQLTGELFF. CDR3 nucleotides: TGTGCCAGCAGCCGACAGTTGACCGGGGAGCTGTTTTTT.

The rearrangement links TRBV28 to TRBJ2-4, with 8 bases that match TRBD1. CDR3 length equals 15 residues. Germline values: CDR1 MDHEN, CDR2 SYDVKM. V gave up 5 bases and J gave up 0 bases; unmatched junction bases: 3. CDR3 sequence: CASSVRGLAKNIQYF. The DNA for the CDR3 is TGTGCCAGCAGTGTCAGGGGGCTAGCCAAAAACATTCAGTACTTC.

The chain combines TRBV28 with TRBJ2-1; TRBD2 agrees at 16 bases. The CDR3 consists of 18 residues. With 4 bases clipped from V and 5 bases from J, the junction kept 8 bases outside the gene matches. From germline, CDR1 is MDHEN and CDR2 SYDVKM. The CDR3 bases are TGTGCCAGCAGTTCGGGACTAGCGGGAGGGCCCCCCGACAATGAGCAGTTCTTC. Amino acid sequence: CASSSGLAGGPPDNEQFF.

The CDR3 sequence is CASTTRQGRGYTF. The CDR3 region has the DNA TGTGCCAGCACCACCAGACAGGGTCGAGGCTACACCTTC. The chain is built from TRBV6-5 and TRBJ1-2; 7 bases are a match to TRBD1. V was clipped by 7 bases and J by 8 bases; unmatched bases: 10. The length of the CDR3 is 13 residues. CDR1 and CDR2 from the germline V gene are MNHEY and SVGAGI.

The CDR3 spells CASSQDRASGRGTGEQYF. The CDR3 DNA is TGCGCCAGCAGCCAAGATCGGGCTAGCGGGAGGGGTACGGGGGAGCAGTACTTC. This chain links TRBV4-3 with TRBJ2-7, with TRBD2 identical over 12 bases. The CDR3 extends over 18 amino acids. Germline trimming cut 0 bases from V and 7 bases from J; bases unmatched to any gene: 13. The V gene's germline CDR1 is LGHNA and CDR2 YSLEER.

The chain is built from TRBV6-5 and TRBJ1-2; D may be TRBD1 (6 bases). Germline V CDR1 and CDR2: MNHEY, SVGAGI. V was cut by 6 bases and J by 4 bases, with 9 bases left in between. The CDR3 has 12 amino acids. The CDR3 DNA is TGTGCCAGCAGGGTGGACAGCTATGGCTACACCTTC. Translating gives CASRVDSYGYTF.

V and J are TRBV5-1 and TRBJ2-2; TRBD2 agrees at 11 bases. The CDR3 is 16 amino acids. V dropped 3 bases and J dropped 4; count of bases not matched to a gene: 5. CDR1 and CDR2 (germline): SGHRS, YFSETQ. CDR3 sequence: CASSSLTSGSTGELFF. In nucleotides, the CDR3 is TGCGCCAGCAGCTCGCTCACTAGCGGGAGCACCGGGGAGCTGTTTTTT.

The J gene is TRBJ2-3, the V gene TRBV6-2 or TRBV6-3; TRBD1 might be the D (5 bases). The V gene's germline CDR1 is MNHEY and CDR2 SVGEGT. There are 16 residues in the CDR3. Trimming left V 2 bases short and J 0 bases short, with 12 bases between. The CDR3 is CASSYPGHLSTDTQYF. The CDR3, as DNA: TGTGCCAGCAGTTACCCCGGACATCTAAGCACAGATACGCAGTATTTT.

This chain links TRBV7-8 with TRBJ2-3; 10 positions match TRBD2. Looked up from germline, CDR1 is SGHVS and CDR2 is FQNEAQ. V shed 1 base, J shed 3 bases, and the junction held 13 bases outside the gene matches. CDR3 length: 19 residues. CDR3 residues: CASSLEGSSGSVGTDTQYF. CDR3 coding DNA: TGTGCCAGCAGCTTAGAGGGGTCTAGCGGGAGTGTGGGAACAGATACGCAGTATTTT.

The chain is built from TRBV18 and TRBJ1-1, with 8 bases that match TRBD1. CDR1 KGHSH and CDR2 LQKENI come from the germline V gene. With 5 bases clipped from V and 2 bases from J, the junction kept 4 bases outside the gene matches. This CDR3 contains 14 residues. The CDR3 here is CASSSGQGNTEAFF. The CDR3, as DNA: TGTGCCAGCTCATCAGGACAGGGCAACACTGAAGCTTTCTTT.

V gene TRBV5-4 combines with J gene TRBJ2-5; 7 positions agree with TRBD1. The CDR3 runs 13 residues. The germline V gene has CDR1 SGHNT and CDR2 YYREEE (reference sequence). V gave up 4 bases and J gave up 3 bases; unmatched junction bases: 3. The CDR3 sequence is CASSPGTEETQYF. The CDR3 DNA reads TGTGCCAGCAGCCCGGGGACAGAAGAGACCCAGTACTTC.

The rearrangement uses TRBV6-1 and TRBJ2-2; maybe TRBD2 (7 bases). Trimming removed 0 bases at V and 6 bases at J, with 14 bases between. Germline assignment: CDR1 MNHNS and CDR2 SASEGT. CDR3 length: 16 residues. CDR3: CASSEALGGGAGELFF. CDR3 in DNA: TGTGCCAGCAGTGAAGCGCTAGGGGGAGGGGCCGGGGAGCTGTTTTTT.

The rearrangement links TRBV7-2 to TRBJ2-7; tentatively, D is TRBD2 (5 bases). The CDR3 length is 14 residues. Per the germline V gene, CDR1 is SGHTA and CDR2 is FQGNSA. V lost 5 bases, J lost 3 bases, and 14 bases lay in between. CDR3 sequence reads: CASSGSSFNYEQYF. The CDR3 DNA reads TGTGCCAGCAGCGGGAGCAGCTTCAACTACGAGCAGTACTTC.

The rearrangement links TRBV11-2 to TRBJ2-3; D is unresolved. The CDR3 totals 15 residues. V dropped 4 bases and J dropped 1 base, with 12 bases sitting between them. The V gene's germline CDR1 is SGHAT and CDR2 FQNNGV. The CDR3 reads CASSYSIEGTDTQYF. In DNA, the CDR3 is TGTGCCAGCAGCTATTCCATTGAGGGCACAGATACGCAGTATTTT.

The gene calls are TRBV7-9 and TRBJ1-2; D gene uncertain. In germline, CDR1 is SEHNR, CDR2 FQNEAQ (reference sequence). V was trimmed by 7 bases and J by 0 bases, leaving 15 bases between them. This CDR3 comprises 15 residues. The CDR3 DNA sequence: TGTGCCAGCACAAAGGACGGAGGACCTAACTATGGCTACACCTTC. Amino acids: CASTKDGGPNYGYTF.

This chain joins TRBV15 and TRBJ2-1, with D possibly matching TRBD1 (5 bases). V gave up 3 bases and J gave up 8 bases, with 14 bases separating them. Germline values: CDR1 LNHNV, CDR2 YYDKDF (reference sequence). The CDR3 runs 14 residues. CDR3 in amino acids: CATSRGTGVDEQFF. The CDR3 DNA reads TGTGCCACCAGCAGGGGTACAGGTGTCGATGAGCAGTTCTTC.

Comments on this clone: One end of the junction does not line up with germline, which may come from a read error. The CDR3 nucleotides are TGTGCTAGCAGCTTAGGACCGCTAGCGGGGCGGGATACGCAGTATTTT. It specifies CASSLGPLAGRDTQYF. V gene TRBV7-7 combines with J gene TRBJ2-3; TRBD2 matches 9 bases. Germline CDR1 reads SSHAT; CDR2 reads FNYEAQ (reference sequence). The CDR3 runs to 16 residues.

V gene TRBV25-1 combines with J gene TRBJ1-2; D gene uncertain. The V and J ends lost 1 base and 0 bases respectively, with 6 bases between them. The CDR3 sequence is 14 residues long. CDR1 is MGHDK, CDR2 SYGVNS, per germline. CDR3 region: CASSEWAANYGYTF. The CDR3 nucleotides read TGTGCCAGCAGTGAATGGGCAGCTAACTATGGCTACACCTTC.

J is TRBJ1-1 and V is TRBV27; D might be TRBD1 (5 bases). The V end was cut by 2 bases, the J end by 5 bases, with 9 bases between. This CDR3 contains 13 residues. Germline CDR1 and CDR2: MNHEY and SMNVEV (reference sequence). CDR3 sequence reads: CASSLGGGTEAFF. DNA for the CDR3: TGTGCCAGCAGTTTAGGGGGAGGGACTGAAGCTTTCTTT.

There are a few counts of this clone. V is TRBV29-1 and J is TRBJ1-1; 7 bases align to TRBD1. The CDR3 has 13 residues. Germline lookup yields CDR1 SQVTM and CDR2 ANQGSEA. The junction had 6 bases not matched to a gene; V was cut back by 4 bases and J by 4 bases. CDR3 protein: CSVVSTGVTEAFF. DNA of the CDR3: TGCAGCGTTGTGTCCACAGGGGTCACTGAAGCTTTCTTT. Using reference TRBV29-1 and TRBJ1-1 for the parts outside the CDR3, the full variable domain is SAVISQKPSRDICQRGTSLTIQCQVDSQVTMMFWYRQQPGQSLTLIATANQGSEATYESGFVIDKFPISRPNLTFSTLTVSNMSPEDSSIYLCSVVSTGVTEAFFGQGTRLTVV.

The rearrangement uses TRBV27 and TRBJ2-7; TRBD1 aligns across 7 bases. CDR3 length equals 16 residues. CDR1 MNHEY and CDR2 SMNVEV come from the germline V gene (reference sequence). The V gene end was trimmed by 6 bases and the J gene end by 0 bases; junction bases not matched to a gene: 11. The CDR3 nucleotides read TGTGCCAGCAGCCCGCGGATGACAGGGTACTCCTACGAGCAGTACTTC. Amino acid sequence: CASSPRMTGYSYEQYF.

CDR3 residues: CASTKDAGVDTDTQYF. In DNA, the CDR3 is TGTGCCAGCACGAAGGACGCGGGGGTGGACACAGATACGCAGTATTTT. This chain links TRBV2 with TRBJ2-3; TRBD2 matches at 7 bases. There are 16 residues in the CDR3. V shed 7 bases, J shed 2 bases, and the junction held 12 bases outside the gene matches. Germline CDR1 SNHLY, CDR2 FYNNEI.

This clone appeared once. The chain is built from TRBV5-6 and TRBJ2-5, with D tentatively TRBD1 (6 bases). Between the trimmed V and J ends, which lost 0 bases and 7 bases, there was a span of 10 bases. This CDR3 has 13 residues. CDR1 is SGHDT, CDR2 YYEEEE, per germline. The CDR3 loop is CASSLGGPATQYF. CDR3 DNA: TGTGCCAGCAGCTTGGGGGGGCCTGCGACCCAGTACTTC.

As DNA, the CDR3 is TGTGCCAGCAGTTACTCGAGGGCCCGGGGTTCACCCCTCCACTTT. Amino acids: CASSYSRARGSPLHF. The gene calls are TRBV6-6 and TRBJ1-6; D remains unclear. This CDR3 contains 15 residues. The V gene lost 0 bases and the J gene lost 9 bases, with 12 bases spanning the gap. The germline gives CDR1 MNHNY, CDR2 SVGAGI (reference sequence).